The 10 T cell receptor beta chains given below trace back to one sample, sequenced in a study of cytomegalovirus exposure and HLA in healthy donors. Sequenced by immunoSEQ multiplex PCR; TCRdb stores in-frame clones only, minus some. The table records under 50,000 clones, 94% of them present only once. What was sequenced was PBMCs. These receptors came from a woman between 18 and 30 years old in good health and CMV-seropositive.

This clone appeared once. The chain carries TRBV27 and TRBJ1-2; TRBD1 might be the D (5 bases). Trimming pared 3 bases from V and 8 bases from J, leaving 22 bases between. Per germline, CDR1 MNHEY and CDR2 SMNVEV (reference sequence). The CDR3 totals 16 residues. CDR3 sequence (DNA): TGTGCCAGCAGTTTCTTTCAGGGAGGTTCCCCATGGGGCTACACCTTC. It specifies CASSFFQGGSPWGYTF.

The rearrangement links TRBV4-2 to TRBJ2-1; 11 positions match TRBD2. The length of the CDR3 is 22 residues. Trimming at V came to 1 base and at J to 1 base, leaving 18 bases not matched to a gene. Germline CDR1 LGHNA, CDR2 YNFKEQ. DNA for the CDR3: TGTGCCAGCAGCCAAGTCCCCCCACTAGCGGGAGATTGGGTAGGATCCTACAATGAGCAGTTCTTC. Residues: CASSQVPPLAGDWVGSYNEQFF.

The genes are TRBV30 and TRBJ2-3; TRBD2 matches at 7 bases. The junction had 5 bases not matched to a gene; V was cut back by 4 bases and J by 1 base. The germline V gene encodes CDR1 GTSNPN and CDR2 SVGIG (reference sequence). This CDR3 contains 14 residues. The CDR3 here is CAWTSAGGTDTQYF. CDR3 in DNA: TGTGCCTGGACTTCGGCGGGGGGCACAGATACGCAGTATTTT. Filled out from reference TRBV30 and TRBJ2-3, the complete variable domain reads SQTIHQWPATLVQPVGSPLSLECTVEGTSNPNLYWYRQAAGRGLQLLFYSVGIGQISSEVPQNLSASRPQDRQFILSSKKLLLSDSGFYLCAWTSAGGTDTQYFGPGTRLTVL.

The CDR3 region has the DNA TGTGCCAGCGTCTTGTCAGATACGCAGTATTTT. Its protein product is CASVLSDTQYF. The chain has TRBV6-5 and TRBJ2-3, with no clear D. Trimming took 8 bases from V and 4 from J, leaving 7 bases between them. This CDR3 has 11 residues. Germline CDR1 reads MNHEY; CDR2 reads SVGAGI.

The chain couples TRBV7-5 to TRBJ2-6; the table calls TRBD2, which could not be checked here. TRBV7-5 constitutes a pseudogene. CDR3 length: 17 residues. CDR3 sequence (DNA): TGTGCCAGAATTCCGGGGTGTAGACAAAGTCGGGCCAACGTCCTGACTTTC. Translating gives CARIPGCRQSRANVLTF.

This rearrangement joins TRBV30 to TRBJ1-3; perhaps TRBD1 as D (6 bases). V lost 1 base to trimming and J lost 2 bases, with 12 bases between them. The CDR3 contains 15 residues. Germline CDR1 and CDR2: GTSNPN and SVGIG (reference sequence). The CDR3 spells CAWSEGGRAGNTIYF. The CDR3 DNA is TGTGCCTGGAGTGAGGGGGGGCGGGCTGGAAACACCATATATTTT.

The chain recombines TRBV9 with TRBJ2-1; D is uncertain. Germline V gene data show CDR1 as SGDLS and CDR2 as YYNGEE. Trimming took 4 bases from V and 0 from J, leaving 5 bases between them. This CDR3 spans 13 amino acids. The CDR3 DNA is TGTGCCAGCAGCTCGTACTCCTACAATGAGCAGTTCTTC. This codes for CASSSYSYNEQFF.

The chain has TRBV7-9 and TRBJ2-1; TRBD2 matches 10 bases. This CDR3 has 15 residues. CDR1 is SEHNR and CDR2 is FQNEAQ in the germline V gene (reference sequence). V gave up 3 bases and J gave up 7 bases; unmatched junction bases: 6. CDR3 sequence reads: CASSLRLAGVNEQFF. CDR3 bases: TGTGCCAGCAGCTTGAGGCTAGCGGGAGTGAATGAGCAGTTCTTC. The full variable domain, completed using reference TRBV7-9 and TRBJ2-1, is DTGVSQNPRHKITKRGQNVTFRCDPISEHNRLYWYRQTLGQGPEFLTYFQNEAQLEKSRLLSDRFSAERPKGSFSTLEIQRTEQGDSAMYLCASSLRLAGVNEQFFGPGTRLTVL.

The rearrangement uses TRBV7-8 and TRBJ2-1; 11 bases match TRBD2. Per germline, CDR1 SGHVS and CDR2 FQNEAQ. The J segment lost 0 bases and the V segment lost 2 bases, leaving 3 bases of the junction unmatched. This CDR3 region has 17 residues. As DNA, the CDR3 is TGTGCCAGCAGCTTACTAGCGGGAGGTCTCTCCTACAATGAGCAGTTCTTC. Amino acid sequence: CASSLLAGGLSYNEQFF.

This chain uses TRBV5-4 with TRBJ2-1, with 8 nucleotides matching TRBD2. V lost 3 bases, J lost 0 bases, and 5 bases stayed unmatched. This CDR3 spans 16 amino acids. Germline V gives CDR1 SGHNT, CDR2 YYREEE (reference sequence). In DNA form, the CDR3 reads TGTGCCAGCAGCTCATCAGCGGGGGTCTCCTACAATGAGCAGTTCTTC. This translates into CASSSSAGVSYNEQFF.